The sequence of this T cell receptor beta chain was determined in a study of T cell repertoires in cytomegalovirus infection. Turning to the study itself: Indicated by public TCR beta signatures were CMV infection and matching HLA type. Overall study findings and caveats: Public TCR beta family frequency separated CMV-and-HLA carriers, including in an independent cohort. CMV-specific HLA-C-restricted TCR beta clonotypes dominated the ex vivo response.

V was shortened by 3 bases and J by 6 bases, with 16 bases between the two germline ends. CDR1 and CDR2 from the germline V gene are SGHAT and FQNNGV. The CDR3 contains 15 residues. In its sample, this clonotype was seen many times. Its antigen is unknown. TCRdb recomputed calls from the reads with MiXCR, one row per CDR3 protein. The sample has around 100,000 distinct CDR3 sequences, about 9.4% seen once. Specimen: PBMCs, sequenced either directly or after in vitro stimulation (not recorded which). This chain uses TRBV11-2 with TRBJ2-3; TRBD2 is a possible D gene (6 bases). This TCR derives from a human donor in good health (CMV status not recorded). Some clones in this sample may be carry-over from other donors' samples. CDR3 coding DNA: TGTGCCAGCAGCTTTGGGGACTTCGATTCTGATACGCAGTATTTT. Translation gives CASSFGDFDSDTQYF.